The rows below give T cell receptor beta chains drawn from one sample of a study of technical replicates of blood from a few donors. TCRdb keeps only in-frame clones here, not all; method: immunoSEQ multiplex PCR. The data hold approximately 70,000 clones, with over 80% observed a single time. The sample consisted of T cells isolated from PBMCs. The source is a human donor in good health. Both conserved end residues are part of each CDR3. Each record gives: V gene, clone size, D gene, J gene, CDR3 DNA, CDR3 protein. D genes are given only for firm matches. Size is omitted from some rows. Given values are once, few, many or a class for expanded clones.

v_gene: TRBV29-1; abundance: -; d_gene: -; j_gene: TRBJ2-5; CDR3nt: TGCAGCGTCCGGGCGGGAGAGACCCAGTACTTC; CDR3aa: CSVRAGETQYF
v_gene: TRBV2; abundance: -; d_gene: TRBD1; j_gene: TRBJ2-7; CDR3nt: TGTGCCAGCAGTGAATCCCACAGGGGGACCTCCGCGCAGTACTTC; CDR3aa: CASSESHRGTSAQYF
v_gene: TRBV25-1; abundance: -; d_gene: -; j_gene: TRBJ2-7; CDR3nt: TGTGCCAGCAGCGACCTCCGGGACAAGTCCTCCTACGAGCAGTACTTC; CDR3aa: CASSDLRDKSSYEQYF
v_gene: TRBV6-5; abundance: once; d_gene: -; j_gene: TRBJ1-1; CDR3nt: TGTGCCAGCAGTTGGGGGGGGGCCACTGAAGCTTTCTTT; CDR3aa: CASSWGGATEAFF
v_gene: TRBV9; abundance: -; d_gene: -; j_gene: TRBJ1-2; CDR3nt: TGTGCCAGCAGCCCAGGAGTCGGGGAGGGCTACACCTTC; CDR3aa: CASSPGVGEGYTF
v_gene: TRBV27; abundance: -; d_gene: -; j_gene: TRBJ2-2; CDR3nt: TGTGCCAGCAGTTTCCGACAGAACACCGGGGAGCTGTTTTTT; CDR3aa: CASSFRQNTGELFF
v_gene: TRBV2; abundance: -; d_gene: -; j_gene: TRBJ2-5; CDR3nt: TGTGCCAGCCTACAGGAGTCGTACCAAGAGACCCAGTACTTC; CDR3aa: CASLQESYQETQYF
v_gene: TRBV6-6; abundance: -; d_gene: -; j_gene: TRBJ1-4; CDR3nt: TGTGCCAGCAGTCGAGCCGATGAAAAACTGTTTTTT; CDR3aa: CASSRADEKLFF
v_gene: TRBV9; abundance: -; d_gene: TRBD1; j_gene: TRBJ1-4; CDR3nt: TGTGCCAGCAGCGGGGGACAGGGGAATACTGAAAAACTGTTTTTT; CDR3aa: CASSGGQGNTEKLFF
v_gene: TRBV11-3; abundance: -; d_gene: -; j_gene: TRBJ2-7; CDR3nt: TGTGCCAGCAGCATAACCCACATCTACGAGCAGTACTTC; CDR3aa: CASSITHIYEQYF
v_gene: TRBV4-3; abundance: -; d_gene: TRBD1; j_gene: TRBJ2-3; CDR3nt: TGCGCCAGCAGCCAGGAACAGGGGGCGAACACAGATACGCAGTATTTT; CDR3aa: CASSQEQGANTDTQYF
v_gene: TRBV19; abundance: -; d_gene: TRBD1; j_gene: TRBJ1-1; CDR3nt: TGTGCCAGTAGTATTAGTTTCGCAGGGGGCACTGAAGCTTTCTTT; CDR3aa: CASSISFAGGTEAFF
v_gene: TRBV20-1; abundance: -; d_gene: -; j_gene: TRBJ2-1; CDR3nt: TGCAGTGCTAGAGGCGGGGAGCAGTTCTTC; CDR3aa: CSARGGEQFF
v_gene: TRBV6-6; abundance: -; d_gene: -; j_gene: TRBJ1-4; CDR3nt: TGTGCCAGCAAGGGTCCCTCGGGGGAAAAACTGTTTTTT; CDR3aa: CASKGPSGEKLFF
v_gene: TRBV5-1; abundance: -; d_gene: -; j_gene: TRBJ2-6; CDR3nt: TGCGCCAGCAAGCAAGTGCGGCCCGCCTCTGGGGCCAACGTCCTGACTTTC; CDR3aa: CASKQVRPASGANVLTF
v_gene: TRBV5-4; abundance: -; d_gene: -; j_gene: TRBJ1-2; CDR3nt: TGTGCCAGCAGCTCGAACACCCGGGTATGGCCGCATGGCTACACCTTC; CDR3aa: CASSSNTRVWPHGYTF
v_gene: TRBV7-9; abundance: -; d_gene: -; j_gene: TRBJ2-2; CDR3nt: TGTGCCAGCAGCCGCCCCGGGACTTTACGGACCGGGGAGCTGTTTTTT; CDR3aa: CASSRPGTLRTGELFF
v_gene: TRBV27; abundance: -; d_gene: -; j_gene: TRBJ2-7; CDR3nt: TGTGCCAGCAGCCCCAATCTCCTAGCGCCCTACGAGCAGTACTTC; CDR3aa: CASSPNLLAPYEQYF
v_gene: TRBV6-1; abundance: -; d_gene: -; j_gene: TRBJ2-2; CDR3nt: TGTGCCAGCATAGCGGAAACCGGGGAGCTGTTTTTT; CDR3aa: CASIAETGELFF
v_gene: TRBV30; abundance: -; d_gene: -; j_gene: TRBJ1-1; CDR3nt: TGTGCCGCACAGGTTGAAGCTTTCTTT; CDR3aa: CAAQVEAFF
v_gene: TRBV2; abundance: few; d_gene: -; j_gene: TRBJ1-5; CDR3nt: TGTGCCAGCATAGGGGGTAACAATCAGCCCCAGCATTTT; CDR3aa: CASIGGNNQPQHF
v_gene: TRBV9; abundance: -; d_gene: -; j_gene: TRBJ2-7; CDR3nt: TGTGCCAGCAGCCGTACGGTCTCCTACGAGCAGTACTTC; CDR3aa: CASSRTVSYEQYF
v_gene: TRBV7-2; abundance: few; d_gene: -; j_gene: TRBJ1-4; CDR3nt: TGTGCCAGCAGCTTGAACAGGGCGAATGAAAAACTGTTTTTT; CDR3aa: CASSLNRANEKLFF
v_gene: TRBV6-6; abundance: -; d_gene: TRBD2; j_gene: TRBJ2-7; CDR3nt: TGTGCCAGCTCTAAGGGACTAGCGGATTTCTACGAGCAGTACTTC; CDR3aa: CASSKGLADFYEQYF
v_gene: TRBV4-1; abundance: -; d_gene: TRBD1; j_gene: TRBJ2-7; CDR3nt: TGCGCCAGCAGCCAACAAGGACAGGGGTCCTACGAGCAGTACTTC; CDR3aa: CASSQQGQGSYEQYF
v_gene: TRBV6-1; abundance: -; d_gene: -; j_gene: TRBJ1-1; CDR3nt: TGTGCCAGCAGTGAATACAGGGTGAACACTGAAGCTTTCTTT; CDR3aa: CASSEYRVNTEAFF
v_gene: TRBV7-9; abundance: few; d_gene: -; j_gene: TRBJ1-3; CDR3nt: TGTGCCAGCAGCCTACCCAACGGAAACACCATATATTTT; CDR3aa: CASSLPNGNTIYF
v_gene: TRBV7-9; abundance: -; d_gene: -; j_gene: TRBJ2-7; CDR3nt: TGTGCCAGCAGCTTAAACGGGAACTACGAGCAGTACTTC; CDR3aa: CASSLNGNYEQYF
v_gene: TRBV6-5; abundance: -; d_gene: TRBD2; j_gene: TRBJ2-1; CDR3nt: TGTGCCAGCAGAACTAGCGGGAGTCCTTCCAATGAGCAGTTCTTC; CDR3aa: CASRTSGSPSNEQFF
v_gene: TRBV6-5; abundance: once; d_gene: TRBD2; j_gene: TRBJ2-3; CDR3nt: TGTGCCAGCAGTCTGCTAGCGGATGGTTCAGATACGCAGTATTTT; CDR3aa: CASSLLADGSDTQYF
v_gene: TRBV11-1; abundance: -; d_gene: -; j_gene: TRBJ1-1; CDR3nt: TGTGCCAGCAGCTTAGAGCTCCCAAGGAACACTGAAGCTTTCTTT; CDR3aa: CASSLELPRNTEAFF